The 5 T cell receptor beta chains in this list originate from one sample, sequenced in a study of T-cell reconstitution after alpha-beta-depleted transplantation in children. This sample's TCRbeta library carried unique molecular identifier barcodes. TCRdb reprocessed the PCR reads with MiXCR, giving one entry per CDR3 protein. Of just under 250,000 distinct CDR3 sequences in the sample, 25% are singletons; the top ten hold roughly 2.6%. This material consisted of PBMCs, taken before TCRalphabeta/CD19-depleted stem cell transplant. The origin of the receptors is a girl aged 2 to 10 with Fanconi anemia, due to receive a stem cell transplant.

The table lists this clonotype with a few counts. This chain joins TRBV7-3 and TRBJ2-1; D is uncertain. Germline V gene sequence: CDR1 SGHTA, CDR2 FQGTGA. There are 13 residues in the CDR3. Trimming took 2 bases from V and 7 from J, leaving 9 bases between them. As DNA, the CDR3 is TGTGCCAGCAGCTTATCTTCCTCTAATGAGCAGTTCTTC. As protein: CASSLSSSNEQFF.

The chain recombines TRBV10-3 with TRBJ2-1; 8 nucleotides agree with TRBD1. The CDR3 is made up of 16 amino acids. Per germline, CDR1 ENHRY and CDR2 SYGVKD. V was clipped by 3 bases and J by 6 bases; unmatched bases: 10. CDR3 sequence reads: CAISENLGQGRNEQFF. As DNA, the CDR3 is TGTGCCATCAGTGAAAACCTTGGACAGGGACGCAATGAGCAGTTCTTC.

This clonotype was recorded many times. The chain combines TRBV29-1 with TRBJ2-7; 9 positions agree with TRBD1. Trimming took 6 bases from V and 3 from J; bases not matched to a gene: 3. The CDR3 loop spans 12 amino acids. From germline, CDR1 is SQVTM and CDR2 ANQGSEA. CDR3 DNA: TGCAGCGTCGGACAGGGGTTCTACGAGCAGTACTTC. It codes for CSVGQGFYEQYF.

This clonotype appeared a few times. The V call is TRBV29-1, the J call TRBJ2-7; D is perhaps TRBD1 (6 bases). Germline V gene lookup returns CDR1 SQVTM and CDR2 ANQGSEA. The CDR3 is 13 amino acids. The ends were cut back, 1 base at V and 0 bases at J, with 7 bases in the middle. The CDR3 DNA follows: TGCAGCGTTGAAGCGGACAGCTCCTACGAGCAGTACTTC. Translating it yields CSVEADSSYEQYF.

The sample holds one count of this clonotype. J is TRBJ2-3 and V is TRBV20-1; the match to TRBD2 covers 8 bases. Per germline, CDR1 DFQATT and CDR2 SNEGSKA (reference sequence). J gave up 3 bases and V 3 bases, and 8 bases lay outside the gene matches. The CDR3 contains 15 residues. The CDR3 DNA reads as TGCAGTGCTAGGTTGCTAGCGGGTTTTACAGATACGCAGTATTTT. Amino acids: CSARLLAGFTDTQYF.